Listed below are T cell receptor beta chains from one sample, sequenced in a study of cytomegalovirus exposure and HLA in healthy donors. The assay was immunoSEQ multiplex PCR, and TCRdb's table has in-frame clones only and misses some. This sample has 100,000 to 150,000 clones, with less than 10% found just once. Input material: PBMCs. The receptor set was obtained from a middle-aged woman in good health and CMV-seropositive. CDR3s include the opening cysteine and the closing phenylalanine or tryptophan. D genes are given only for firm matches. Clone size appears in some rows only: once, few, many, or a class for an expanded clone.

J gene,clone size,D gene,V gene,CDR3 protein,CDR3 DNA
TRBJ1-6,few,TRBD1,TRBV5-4,CASSVGQGRTNSPLHF,TGTGCCAGCAGCGTCGGACAGGGTCGTACCAATTCACCCCTCCACTTT
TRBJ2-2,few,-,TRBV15,CAIGHPTGELFF,TGTGCCATCGGACACCCCACCGGGGAGCTGTTTTTT
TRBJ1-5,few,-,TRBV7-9,CASSLGGRGIDQPQHF,TGTGCCAGCAGCTTAGGAGGGCGGGGGATCGATCAGCCCCAGCATTTT
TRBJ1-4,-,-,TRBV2,CASSEGGEGGEKLFF,TGTGCCAGCAGTGAAGGAGGGGAGGGGGGTGAAAAACTGTTTTTT
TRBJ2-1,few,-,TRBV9,CASSVLGGLSLDEQFF,TGTGCCAGCAGCGTCCTTGGAGGCCTATCACTAGATGAGCAGTTCTTC
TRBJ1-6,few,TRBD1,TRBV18,CASSAPGQVNSPLHF,TGTGCCAGCTCAGCACCGGGACAGGTGAATTCACCCCTCCACTTT
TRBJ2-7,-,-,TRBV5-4,CASSLEARVHEQYF,TGTGCCAGCAGCTTGGAGGCCAGGGTCCACGAGCAGTACTTC
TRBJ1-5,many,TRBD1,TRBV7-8,CASSIDRGRSKEGNQPQHF,TGTGCCAGCAGCATAGACAGGGGGCGGTCGAAGGAAGGCAATCAGCCCCAGCATTTT
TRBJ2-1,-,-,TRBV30,CARSRGHNEQFF,TGTGCCCGAAGCAGAGGCCACAATGAGCAGTTCTTC
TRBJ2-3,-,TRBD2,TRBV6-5,CASSYSGAGVTDTQYF,TGTGCCAGCAGTTACTCAGGAGCGGGGGTCACAGATACGCAGTATTTT
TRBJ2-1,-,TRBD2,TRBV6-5,CASSPLAGFSNEQFF,TGTGCCAGCAGCCCACTAGCGGGGTTTTCCAATGAGCAGTTCTTC
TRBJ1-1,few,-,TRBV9,CASSVAPIRMAEAFF,TGTGCCAGCAGCGTAGCCCCTATAAGAATGGCTGAAGCTTTCTTT
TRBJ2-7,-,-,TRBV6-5,CASRGGHFSYF,TGTGCCAGCAGGGGCGGGCATTTTTCGTACTTC
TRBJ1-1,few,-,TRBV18,CASSPQRQSNTEAFF,TGTGCCAGCTCACCTCAGAGGCAATCCAACACTGAAGCTTTCTTT
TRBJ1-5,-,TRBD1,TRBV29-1,CSVLTGGDTPQHF,TGCAGCGTCCTCACAGGGGGCGATACGCCCCAGCATTTT
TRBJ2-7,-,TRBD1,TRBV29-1,CSVRDSNYEQYF,TGCAGCGTCCGGGACAGTAACTACGAGCAGTACTTC
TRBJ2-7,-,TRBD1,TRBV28,CASSPGQGHDEQYF,TGTGCCAGCAGTCCGGGACAGGGTCACGACGAGCAGTACTTC
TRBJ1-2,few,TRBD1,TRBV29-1,CSGGQGVRGYTF,TGCAGCGGAGGACAGGGAGTACGTGGCTACACCTTC
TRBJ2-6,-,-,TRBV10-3,CAISVGHLSGANVLTF,TGTGCCATCAGTGTGGGACACCTCTCTGGGGCCAACGTCCTGACTTTC
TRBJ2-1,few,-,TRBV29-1,CSVGREGDNEQFF,TGCAGCGTTGGACGCGAGGGGGACAATGAGCAGTTCTTC
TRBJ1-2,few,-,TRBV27,CASSYGVEGSSGYTF,TGTGCCAGCAGTTATGGGGTGGAGGGGAGCTCTGGCTACACCTTC
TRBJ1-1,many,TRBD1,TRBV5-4,CASSLGTGTEAFF,TGTGCCAGCAGCTTGGGGACAGGCACTGAAGCTTTCTTT
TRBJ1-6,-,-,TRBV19,CASTSGYSPLHF,TGTGCCAGTACCTCAGGGTATTCACCCCTCCACTTT
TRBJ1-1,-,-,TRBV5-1,CASSLAGDLSATEAFF,TGCGCCAGCAGCTTGGCGGGGGACCTTTCGGCCACTGAAGCTTTCTTT
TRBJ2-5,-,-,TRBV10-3,CAISDPGQTQETQYF,TGTGCCATCAGTGACCCCGGACAGACCCAAGAGACCCAGTACTTC
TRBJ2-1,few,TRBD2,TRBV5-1,CASSLAAGGRVNEQFF,TGCGCCAGCAGCTTGGCGGCGGGGGGCCGGGTCAATGAGCAGTTCTTC
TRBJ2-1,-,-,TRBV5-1,CASSYRDTYNEQFF,TGCGCCAGCAGCTACCGGGACACCTACAATGAGCAGTTCTTC
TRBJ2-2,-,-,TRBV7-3,CASSLWAGARSGELFF,TGTGCCAGCAGCTTATGGGCGGGGGCTAGATCAGGGGAGCTGTTTTTT
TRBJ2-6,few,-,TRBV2,CAGWIGGAGGANVLTF,TGTGCCGGATGGATTGGTGGGGCTGGAGGGGCCAACGTCCTGACTTTC
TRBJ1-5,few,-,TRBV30,CAWSPRQDPHQPQHF,TGTGCCTGGAGCCCTAGACAGGATCCCCATCAGCCCCAGCATTTT
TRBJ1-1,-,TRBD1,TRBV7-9,CASSFTGTGGTEAFF,TGTGCCAGCAGCTTTACCGGGACAGGGGGCACTGAAGCTTTCTTT
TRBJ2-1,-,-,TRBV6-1,CASIRDWGYNEQFF,TGTGCCAGTATCCGGGACTGGGGGTACAATGAGCAGTTCTTC
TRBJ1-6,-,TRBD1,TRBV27,CASSPRTGQNSPLHF,TGTGCCAGCAGTCCAAGGACAGGGCAGAATTCACCCCTCCACTTT
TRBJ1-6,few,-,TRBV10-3,CATLGQSNSPLHF,TGTGCCACCCTTGGACAGAGTAATTCACCCCTCCACTTT
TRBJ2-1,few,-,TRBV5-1,CASSLTGQEQFF,TGCGCCAGCAGCTTGACAGGGCAGGAGCAGTTCTTC
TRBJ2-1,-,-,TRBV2,CASSLDSPNEQFF,TGTGCCAGCAGTCTCGACAGCCCCAATGAGCAGTTCTTC
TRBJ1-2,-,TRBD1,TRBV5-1,CASSLGGQGNYGYTF,TGCGCCAGCAGCTTGGGGGGACAGGGGAACTATGGCTACACCTTC
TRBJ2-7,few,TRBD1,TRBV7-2,CASSWGQGAYEQYF,TGTGCCAGCAGTTGGGGACAGGGAGCCTACGAGCAGTACTTC
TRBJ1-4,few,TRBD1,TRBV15,CATKTGRATNEKLFF,TGTGCCACCAAGACAGGGCGGGCAACTAATGAAAAACTGTTTTTT
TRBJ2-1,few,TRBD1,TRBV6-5,CASRETMTGHNEQFF,TGTGCCAGCAGGGAAACAATGACAGGGCACAATGAGCAGTTCTTC
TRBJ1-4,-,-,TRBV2,CASSDVWGRVREKLFF,TGTGCCAGCAGTGATGTATGGGGGAGGGTTCGAGAAAAACTGTTTTTT
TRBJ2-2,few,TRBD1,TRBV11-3,CASSMARQGASTGELFF,TGTGCCAGCAGCATGGCCCGACAGGGGGCGAGTACCGGGGAGCTGTTTTTT
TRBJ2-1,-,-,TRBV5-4,CASSLDRDTEQFF,TGTGCCAGCAGCTTGGACAGGGACACTGAGCAGTTCTTC
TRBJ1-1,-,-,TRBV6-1,CASIGGGRGTEAFF,TGTGCCAGCATTGGGGGGGGGAGAGGCACTGAAGCTTTCTTT
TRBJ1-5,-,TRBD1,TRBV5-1,CASSLGTGFQPQHF,TGCGCCAGCAGCTTGGGGACAGGGTTCCAGCCCCAGCATTTT
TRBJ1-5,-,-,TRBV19,CASSIVRTPYSNQPQHF,TGTGCCAGTAGTATAGTTCGGACACCTTATAGCAATCAGCCCCAGCATTTT
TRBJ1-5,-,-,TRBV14,CASSQGRLGQGPPNQPQHF,TGTGCCAGCAGCCAAGGTCGATTAGGGCAGGGCCCTCCAAATCAGCCCCAGCATTTT
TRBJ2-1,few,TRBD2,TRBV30,CAWRGLAGGVNEQFF,TGTGCCTGGAGAGGACTAGCGGGGGGAGTAAATGAGCAGTTCTTC
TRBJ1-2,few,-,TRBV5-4,CASSLGQRLYGYTF,TGTGCCAGCAGCTTGGGACAGCGTCTCTATGGCTACACCTTC
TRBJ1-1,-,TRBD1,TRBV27,CASSSRGTNTEAFF,TGTGCCAGCAGTTCCAGGGGGACGAACACTGAAGCTTTCTTT
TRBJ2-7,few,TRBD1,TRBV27,CASSAGQGFDEQYF,TGTGCCAGCAGTGCGGGACAGGGGTTCGACGAGCAGTACTTC
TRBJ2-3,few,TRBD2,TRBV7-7,CASRLAAGVTDTQYF,TGTGCCAGCAGGTTAGCGGCGGGGGTCACAGATACGCAGTATTTT
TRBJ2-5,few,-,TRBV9,CASSPRGTRGSRQETQYF,TGTGCCAGCAGCCCTAGGGGGACGAGGGGGAGTAGACAAGAGACCCAGTACTTC
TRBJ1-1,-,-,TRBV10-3,CAISEMGSEWVNTEAFF,TGTGCCATCAGTGAGATGGGGAGTGAGTGGGTAAACACTGAAGCTTTCTTT